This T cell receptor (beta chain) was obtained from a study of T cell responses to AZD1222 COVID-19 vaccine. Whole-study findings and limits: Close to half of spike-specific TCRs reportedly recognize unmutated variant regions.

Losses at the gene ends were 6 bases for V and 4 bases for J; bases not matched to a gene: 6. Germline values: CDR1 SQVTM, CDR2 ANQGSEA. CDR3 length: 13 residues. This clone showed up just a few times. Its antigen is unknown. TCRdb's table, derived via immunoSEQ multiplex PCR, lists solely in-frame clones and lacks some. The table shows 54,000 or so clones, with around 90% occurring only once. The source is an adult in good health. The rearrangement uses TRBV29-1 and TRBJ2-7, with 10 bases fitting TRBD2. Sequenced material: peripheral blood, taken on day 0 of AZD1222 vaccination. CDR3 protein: CSVQAGGQYEQYF. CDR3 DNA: TGCAGCGTCCAAGCGGGAGGGCAATACGAGCAGTACTTC.